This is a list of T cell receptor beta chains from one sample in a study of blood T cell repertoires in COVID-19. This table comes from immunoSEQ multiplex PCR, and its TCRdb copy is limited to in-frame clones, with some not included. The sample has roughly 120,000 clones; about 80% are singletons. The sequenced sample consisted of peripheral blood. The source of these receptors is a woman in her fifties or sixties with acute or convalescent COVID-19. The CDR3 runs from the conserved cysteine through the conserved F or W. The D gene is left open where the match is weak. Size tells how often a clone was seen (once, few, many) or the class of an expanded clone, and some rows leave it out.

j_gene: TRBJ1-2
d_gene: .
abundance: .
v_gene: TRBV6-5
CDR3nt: TGTGCCAGCCTGCATTCGGGTTTTGATGGCTACACCTTC
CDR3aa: CASLHSGFDGYTF

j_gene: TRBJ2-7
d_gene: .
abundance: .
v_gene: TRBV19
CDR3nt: TGTGCCAGTAGTGGAGCGCTTACCTACGAGCAGTACTTC
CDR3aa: CASSGALTYEQYF

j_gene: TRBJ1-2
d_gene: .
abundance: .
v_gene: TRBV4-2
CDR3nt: TGTGCCAGCAGCCAAGGGAACGGGGCTAACTATGGCTACACCTTC
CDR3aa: CASSQGNGANYGYTF

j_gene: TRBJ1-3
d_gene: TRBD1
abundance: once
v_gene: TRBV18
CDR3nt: TGTGCCAGCTCACCCGAAACAGGGGCCGGAAACACCATATATTTT
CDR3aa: CASSPETGAGNTIYF

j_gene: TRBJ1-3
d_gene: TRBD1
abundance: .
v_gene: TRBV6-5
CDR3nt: TGTGCCAGTGGGACAGCTGGAAACACCATATATTTT
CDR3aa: CASGTAGNTIYF

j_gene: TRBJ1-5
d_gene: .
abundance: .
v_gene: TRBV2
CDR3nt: TGTGCCAGCAGTACGGACGGACATAGCAATCAGCCCCAGCATTTT
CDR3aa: CASSTDGHSNQPQHF

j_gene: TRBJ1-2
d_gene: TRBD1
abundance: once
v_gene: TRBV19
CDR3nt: TGTGCCAGTAGTCAAACCGGGACAGCTAACTATGGCTACACCTTC
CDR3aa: CASSQTGTANYGYTF

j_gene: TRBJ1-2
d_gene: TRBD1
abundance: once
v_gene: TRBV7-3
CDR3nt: TGTGCCAGCAGTCCGGGACAGTCGTATGGCTACACCTTC
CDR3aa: CASSPGQSYGYTF

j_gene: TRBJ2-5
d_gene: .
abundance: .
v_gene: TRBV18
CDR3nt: TGTGCCAGCTCACGAGAGGGGGGGCAAGAGACCCAGTACTTC
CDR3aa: CASSREGGQETQYF

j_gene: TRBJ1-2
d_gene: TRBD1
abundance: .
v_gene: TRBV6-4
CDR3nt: TGTGCCAGCAGTGACTCGGACAGGAGGCCCTTTGGTGGCTACACCTTC
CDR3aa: CASSDSDRRPFGGYTF

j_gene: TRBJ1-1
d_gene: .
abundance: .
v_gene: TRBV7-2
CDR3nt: TGTGCCAGCAGCTTAGTAGGGGGAGCTGAAGCTTTCTTT
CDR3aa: CASSLVGGAEAFF

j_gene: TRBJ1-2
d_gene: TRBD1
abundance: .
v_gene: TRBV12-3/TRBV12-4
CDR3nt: TGTGCCAGCAGCTTACAGGGGAACTATGGCTACACCTTC
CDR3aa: CASSLQGNYGYTF

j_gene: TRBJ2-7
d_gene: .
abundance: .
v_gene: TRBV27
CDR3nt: TGTGCCAGCAGTTCGGACTCTTCGAGGAGGGAGCAGTACTTC
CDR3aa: CASSSDSSRREQYF

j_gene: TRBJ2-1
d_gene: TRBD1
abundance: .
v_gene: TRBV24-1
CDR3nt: TGTGCCACCAGTGATTTGCATCGGGAAACAGGGGGCTATGAGCAGTTCTTC
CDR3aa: CATSDLHRETGGYEQFF

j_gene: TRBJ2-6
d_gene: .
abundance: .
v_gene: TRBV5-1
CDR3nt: TGCGCCAGCAGCTCCCTCCAGCGGGCCTCCTCCAACGTCCTGACTTTC
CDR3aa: CASSSLQRASSNVLTF

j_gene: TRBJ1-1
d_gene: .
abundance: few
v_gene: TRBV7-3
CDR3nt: TGTGCCAGCAGCTTAAAAGGGGACACTGAAGCTTTCTTT
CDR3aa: CASSLKGDTEAFF

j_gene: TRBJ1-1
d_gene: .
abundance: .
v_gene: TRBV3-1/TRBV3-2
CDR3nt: TGTGCCAGCAGCCAATGGGGCGCCGAAACGGGGAACACTGAAGCTTTCTTT
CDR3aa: CASSQWGAETGNTEAFF

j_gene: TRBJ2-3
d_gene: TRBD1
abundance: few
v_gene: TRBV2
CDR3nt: TGTGCCAGCAAGTCCGGGACAGGGCAGTATTTT
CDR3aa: CASKSGTGQYF

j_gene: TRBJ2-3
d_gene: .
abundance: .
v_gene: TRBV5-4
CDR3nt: TGTGCCAGCAGCTCCGAAATCCCGGGAGCTCTCTGGGATACGCAGTATTTT
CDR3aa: CASSSEIPGALWDTQYF

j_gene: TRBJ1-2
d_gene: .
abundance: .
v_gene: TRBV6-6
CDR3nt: TGTGCCAGCAGTCCCGAGACAGACTATGGCTACACCTTC
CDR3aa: CASSPETDYGYTF

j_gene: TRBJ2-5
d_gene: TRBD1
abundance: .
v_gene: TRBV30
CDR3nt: TGTGCCTGGGTCAACCAGGGGGTGGGAGAGACCCAGTACTTC
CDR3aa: CAWVNQGVGETQYF

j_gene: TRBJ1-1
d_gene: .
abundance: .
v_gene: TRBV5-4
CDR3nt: TGTGCCAGCAGCTTGGCAGGCTATAACACTGAAGCTTTCTTT
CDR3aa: CASSLAGYNTEAFF

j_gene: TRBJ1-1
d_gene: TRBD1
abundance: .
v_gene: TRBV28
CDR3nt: TGTGCCAGCGGAGGGGGCCGCACTGAAGCTTTCTTT
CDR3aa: CASGGGRTEAFF

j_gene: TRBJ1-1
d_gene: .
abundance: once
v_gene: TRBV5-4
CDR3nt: TGTGCCAGCAGCCCCCGACAGCAGAACACTGAAGCTTTCTTT
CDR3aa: CASSPRQQNTEAFF

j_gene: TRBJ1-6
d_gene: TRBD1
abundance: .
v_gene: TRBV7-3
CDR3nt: TGTGCCAGCAGCTTAGGTTCGGGACAGGTGAATTCACCCCTCCACTTT
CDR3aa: CASSLGSGQVNSPLHF

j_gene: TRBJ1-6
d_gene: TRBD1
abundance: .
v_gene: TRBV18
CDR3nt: TGTGCCAGCTCACCACCATTAGCGACAGGGTATAATTCACCCCTCCACTTT
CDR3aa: CASSPPLATGYNSPLHF

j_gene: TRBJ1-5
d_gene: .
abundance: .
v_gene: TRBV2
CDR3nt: TGTGCCAGCAGTAAACAGGTATATAGCAATCAGCCCCAGCATTTT
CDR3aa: CASSKQVYSNQPQHF

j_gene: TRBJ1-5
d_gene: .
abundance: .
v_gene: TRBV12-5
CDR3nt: TGTGCTAGTGGACAGGGAAATCAGCCCCAGCATTTT
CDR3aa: CASGQGNQPQHF

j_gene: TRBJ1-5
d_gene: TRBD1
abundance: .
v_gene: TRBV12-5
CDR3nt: TGTGCTAGTGGTGTGGGACAGACCACCAATCAGCCCCAGCATTTT
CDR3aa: CASGVGQTTNQPQHF

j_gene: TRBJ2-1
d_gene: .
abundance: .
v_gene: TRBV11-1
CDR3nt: TGTGCCAGTCGGTGGAGCGGGCCAGGGAATGAGCAGTTCTTC
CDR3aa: CASRWSGPGNEQFF

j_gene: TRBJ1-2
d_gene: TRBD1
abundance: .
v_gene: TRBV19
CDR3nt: TGTGCCAGTAGTTTACGGGACAGAGGCTACACCTTC
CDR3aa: CASSLRDRGYTF

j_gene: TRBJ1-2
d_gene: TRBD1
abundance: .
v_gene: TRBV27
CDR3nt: TGTGCCAGCAGTCGAGGACAGGGAGGTTATGGCTACACCTTC
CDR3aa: CASSRGQGGYGYTF

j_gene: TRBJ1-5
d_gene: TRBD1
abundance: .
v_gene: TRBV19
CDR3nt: TGTGCCAGTAGGCAGAGGACAGGGGAAAAAAGCAATCAGCCCCAGCATTTT
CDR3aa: CASRQRTGEKSNQPQHF

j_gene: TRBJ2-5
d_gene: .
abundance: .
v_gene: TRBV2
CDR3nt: TGTGCCACAACCTCTCAGGGCAGGGGCCAAGAGACCCAGTACTTC
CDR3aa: CATTSQGRGQETQYF

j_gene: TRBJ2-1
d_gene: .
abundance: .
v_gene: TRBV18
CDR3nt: TGTGCCAGCTCACCAGGGACAAGCTACAATGAGCAGTTCTTC
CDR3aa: CASSPGTSYNEQFF

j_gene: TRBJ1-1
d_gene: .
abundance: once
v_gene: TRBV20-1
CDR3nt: TGCAGTGTTCGAAGAGAGGGTGAAGCTTTCTTT
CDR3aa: CSVRREGEAFF

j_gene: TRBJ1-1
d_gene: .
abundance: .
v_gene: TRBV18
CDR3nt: TGTGCCAGCTCACCACAGGGAGATATGAACACTGAAGCTTTCTTT
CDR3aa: CASSPQGDMNTEAFF

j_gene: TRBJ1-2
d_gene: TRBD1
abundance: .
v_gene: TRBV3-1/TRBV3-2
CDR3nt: TGTGCCAGCAGCCCGGGACAGGTCTATGGCTACACCTTC
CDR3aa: CASSPGQVYGYTF

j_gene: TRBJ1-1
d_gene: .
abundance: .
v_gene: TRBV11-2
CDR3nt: TGTGCCAGCAGCTTAGGATTGGGGGGGCGGAAGAACACTGAAGCTTTCTTT
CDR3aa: CASSLGLGGRKNTEAFF

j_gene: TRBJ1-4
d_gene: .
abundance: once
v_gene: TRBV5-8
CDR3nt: TGTGCCAGCAGCTTGGACAGCCTTCTTAATGAAAAACTGTTTTTT
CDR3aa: CASSLDSLLNEKLFF

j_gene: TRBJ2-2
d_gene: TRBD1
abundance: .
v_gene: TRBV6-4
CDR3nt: TGTGCCAGCAGTCGACAGGGGTCCGGGGAGCTGTTTTTT
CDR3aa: CASSRQGSGELFF

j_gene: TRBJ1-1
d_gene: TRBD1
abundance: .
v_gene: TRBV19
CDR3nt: TGTGCCAGTAGAGAGACCGGGACAGGGAGGGCTGAAGCTTTCTTT
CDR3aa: CASRETGTGRAEAFF

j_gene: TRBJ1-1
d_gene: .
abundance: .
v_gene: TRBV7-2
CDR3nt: TGTGCCAGCAGCCTCCCGGGCTACAGGGTGGGCACTGAAGCTTTCTTT
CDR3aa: CASSLPGYRVGTEAFF

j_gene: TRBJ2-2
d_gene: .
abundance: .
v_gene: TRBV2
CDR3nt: TGTGCCAGCCTTTGGGCAGTACAGACCGGGGAGCTGTTTTTT
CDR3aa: CASLWAVQTGELFF

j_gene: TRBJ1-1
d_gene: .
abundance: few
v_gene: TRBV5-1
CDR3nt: TGCGCCAGCAGCCGGTTAACAGGGAACACTGAAGCTTTCTTT
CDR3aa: CASSRLTGNTEAFF